Each of the 18 T cell receptor beta chains below was sequenced from the same sample in a study of shared T cell receptors in the human thymus. Clones were sequenced by immunoSEQ multiplex PCR, and TCRdb holds only the in-frame ones, with some missing. Of hundreds of thousands of clones listed, 80% to 90% are singletons. The same specimen was also included in a second study, on human thymus T cells.

Sequencing was performed on thymocytes. These receptors were collected from a girl less than two years old with a congenital heart defect.

The chain carries TRBV7-6 and TRBJ2-5; TRBD1 matches at 7 bases. The CDR3 consists of 14 residues. J lost 5 bases, V lost 5 bases, and 8 bases had no gene match. The germline V gene has CDR1 SGHVS and CDR2 FNYEAQ. As DNA, the CDR3 is TGTGCCAGCAGCATCCGACAGGGCGGGGAGACCCAGTACTTC. Residues: CASSIRQGGETQYF. The variable domain in full, completed from reference TRBV7-6 and TRBJ2-5, reads GAGVSQSPRYKVTKRGQDVALRCDPISGHVSLYWYRQALGQGPEFLTYFNYEAQQDKSGLPNDRFSAERPEGSISTLTIQRTEQRDSAMYRCASSIRQGGETQYFGPGTRLLVL.

The CDR3 loop is CASSFISGDFNEKLFF. The CDR3 nucleotides read TGTGCCAGCAGCTTCATTAGCGGGGACTTTAATGAAAAACTGTTTTTT. The V call is TRBV5-5, the J call TRBJ1-4, with D possibly being TRBD1 (5 bases). The V gene lost 2 bases and the J gene lost 4 bases, with 15 bases spanning the gap. This CDR3 has 16 residues. CDR1 and CDR2 from the germline V gene are SGHKS and YYEKEE (reference sequence).

The CDR3 sequence is CASSVEDRGTSYEQYF. The CDR3 DNA reads as TGTGCCAGCAGCGTAGAGGACAGAGGGACGTCCTACGAGCAGTACTTC. V and J are TRBV9 and TRBJ2-7; D may be TRBD1 (6 bases). CDR3 length: 16 residues. Trimming removed 0 bases at V and 1 base at J, with 14 bases between. Germline CDR1 is SGDLS and CDR2 is YYNGEE. The full variable domain, with the rest looked up from reference TRBV9 and TRBJ2-7, is DSGVTQTPKHLITATGQRVTLRCSPRSGDLSVYWYQQSLDQGLQFLIQYYNGEERAKGNILERFSAQQFPDLHSELNLSSLELGDSALYFCASSVEDRGTSYEQYFGPGTRLTVT.

This chain links TRBV7-8 with TRBJ1-5; D call uncertain. The CDR3 runs 19 residues. Deletions cut 2 bases from V and 4 bases from J, with 24 bases between. From germline, CDR1 is SGHVS and CDR2 FQNEAQ. The DNA for the CDR3 is TGTGCCAGCAGCTTATTTCCCACCCCTACCCCCTTTCGAAATCAGCCCCAGCATTTT. Protein product: CASSLFPTPTPFRNQPQHF.

V is TRBV6-1 and J is TRBJ1-5; no reliable D call. V lost 1 base to trimming and J lost 0 bases, with 4 bases between them. The CDR3 has 14 amino acids. Germline lookup yields CDR1 MNHNS and CDR2 SASEGT. The CDR3 sequence is CASSEVSSNQPQHF. The CDR3 region has the DNA TGTGCCAGCAGTGAAGTGAGTAGCAATCAGCCCCAGCATTTT.

V gene TRBV7-7 combines with J gene TRBJ2-1; 14 bases line up with TRBD2. The CDR3 contains 16 residues. Losses at the gene ends were 5 bases for V and 7 bases for J; bases not matched to a gene: 7. Germline V lookup: CDR1 SSHAT, CDR2 FNYEAQ (reference sequence). The CDR3 sequence is CASSPTTSGGANEQFF. The CDR3 DNA is TGTGCCAGCAGCCCAACGACTAGCGGGGGGGCGAATGAGCAGTTCTTC. The entire variable domain, with the rest obtained from reference TRBV7-7 and TRBJ2-1, is as follows: GAGVSQSPRYKVTKRGQDVTLRCDPISSHATLYWYQQALGQGPEFLTYFNYEAQPDKSGLPSDRFSAERPEGSISTLTIQRTEQRDSAMYRCASSPTTSGGANEQFFGPGTRLTVL.

The chain couples TRBV5-1 to TRBJ2-2, with 10 nucleotides matching TRBD2. From germline, CDR1 is SGHRS and CDR2 YFSETQ. The trim removed 4 bases at V and 5 bases at J, leaving 8 bases unmatched. This CDR3 region has 16 residues. The CDR3 is CASSRERGGVTGELFF. The CDR3 DNA reads as TGCGCCAGCAGCCGGGAGCGGGGGGGCGTTACCGGGGAGCTGTTTTTT.

This clone showed up just a few times. The chain links TRBV6-6 to TRBJ1-2; 10 bases are shared with TRBD1. The V gene's germline CDR1 is MNHNY and CDR2 SVGAGI (reference sequence). J was trimmed by 2 bases and V by 4 bases; bases with no gene match: 4. CDR3 size: 15 residues. The CDR3 DNA reads as TGTGCCAGCAGTTCACCGGGACAGGGGAACTATGGCTACACCTTC. Its translation is CASSSPGQGNYGYTF.

The rearrangement links TRBV19 to TRBJ1-5; D call uncertain. V dropped 7 bases and J dropped 6 bases, with 13 bases sitting between them. This CDR3 is built from 13 residues. CDR1 is LNHDA and CDR2 is SQIVND in the germline V gene (reference sequence). In nucleotides, the CDR3 is TGTGCCAGTACGGCAGCTAGGAGTCAGCCCCAGCATTTT. It codes for CASTAARSQPQHF.

The chain is built from TRBV6-5 and TRBJ2-7; D might be TRBD2 (6 bases). Germline V gene sequence: CDR1 MNHEY, CDR2 SVGAGI. This CDR3 is 15 amino acids long. Trimming left V 1 base short and J 3 bases short, with 13 bases between. CDR3: CASSYFRDWNYEQYF. The CDR3 DNA reads as TGTGCCAGCAGTTACTTCCGGGACTGGAACTACGAGCAGTACTTC.

The gene calls are TRBV6-1 and TRBJ2-4, with D possibly matching TRBD1 (6 bases). Germline V gene lookup returns CDR1 MNHNS and CDR2 SASEGT. Trimming left V 4 bases short and J 4 bases short, with 11 bases between. CDR3 length: 14 residues. This CDR3 is CASSVPDRKNIQYF. The CDR3 region has the DNA TGTGCCAGCAGTGTCCCCGACAGGAAAAACATTCAGTACTTC.

The rearrangement uses TRBV5-1 and TRBJ2-1, with 7 bases lining up with TRBD2. CDR3 length: 16 residues. The germline V gene has CDR1 SGHRS and CDR2 YFSETQ. V dropped 4 bases and J dropped 0; count of bases not matched to a gene: 7. DNA for the CDR3: TGCGCCAGCAGCCCCGCGGGAGCAAGCTCCTACAATGAGCAGTTCTTC. Translating gives CASSPAGASSYNEQFF. The complete variable domain, with remaining parts taken from reference TRBV5-1 and TRBJ2-1, reads KAGVTQTPRYLIKTRGQQVTLSCSPISGHRSVSWYQQTPGQGLQFLFEYFSETQRNKGNFPGRFSGRQFSNSRSEMNVSTLELGDSALYLCASSPAGASSYNEQFFGPGTRLTVL.

The CDR3 protein is CASRPTLLAGGSYEQYF. The CDR3 DNA reads as TGTGCCAGCAGACCTACCCTCTTAGCGGGGGGCTCCTACGAGCAGTACTTC. The chain links TRBV7-9 to TRBJ2-7; 10 bases are shared with TRBD2. The trim removed 6 bases at V and 0 bases at J, leaving 11 bases unmatched. Germline V gene lookup returns CDR1 SEHNR and CDR2 FQNEAQ (reference sequence). CDR3 length equals 17 residues.

This rearrangement joins TRBV10-2 to TRBJ1-3; 8 nucleotides line up with TRBD1. The CDR3 is made up of 16 amino acids. Trimming at V came to 4 bases and at J to 5 bases, leaving 10 bases not matched to a gene. The germline V gene has CDR1 WSHSY and CDR2 SAAADI. The CDR3 DNA sequence: TGCGCCAGCAGTGCTGCCGACAGGGGAAGGAGAAACACCATATATTTT. Its protein is CASSAADRGRRNTIYF.

The rearrangement links TRBV28 to TRBJ1-5; D is undetermined. CDR1 and CDR2 from the germline V gene are MDHEN and SYDVKM. V was clipped by 6 bases and J by 3 bases, with 9 bases between them. This CDR3 spans 13 amino acids. CDR3 residues: CASRPSINQPQHF. CDR3 coding DNA: TGTGCCAGCAGGCCCAGTATCAATCAGCCCCAGCATTTT.

The genes are TRBV14 and TRBJ2-2; 7 nucleotides align to TRBD1. V trimming: 4 bases; J trimming: 3 bases; junction bases outside the gene matches: 11. Germline V lookup: CDR1 SGHDN, CDR2 FVKESK. The CDR3 contains 17 residues. In nucleotides, the CDR3 is TGTGCCAGCAGCCCACTAGGGACAGTACATTACACCGGGGAGCTGTTTTTT. Protein: CASSPLGTVHYTGELFF.

V gene TRBV6-1 combines with J gene TRBJ1-2; no reliable D call. Germline CDR1 reads MNHNS; CDR2 reads SASEGT. Trimming removed 2 bases at V and 0 bases at J, with 22 bases between. This CDR3 spans 19 amino acids. The CDR3 is CASSEIFRRRALANYGYTF. CDR3 in DNA: TGTGCCAGCAGTGAAATATTTCGGCGTCGAGCACTAGCTAACTATGGCTACACCTTC.

This clone turned up a few times. The rearrangement links TRBV27 to TRBJ1-1, with D possibly being TRBD1 (5 bases). Trimming removed 8 bases at V and 3 bases at J, with 19 bases between. This CDR3 is 15 amino acids long. Looked up from germline, CDR1 is MNHEY and CDR2 is SMNVEV (reference sequence). DNA of the CDR3: TGTGCCAGCGCTTGCACCTCGGGGGTGGACACTGAAGCTTTCTTT. Translating gives CASACTSGVDTEAFF.